Shown below are 23 T cell receptor beta chains from a single sample sequenced in a study of blood T cells in healthy people across ages. PCR was performed a second time for roughly 6 to 12 cycles using a sample-barcoded 5' primer and a J-beta primer mix. One entry per CDR3 protein, called by TCRdb with MiXCR from the 5' RACE reads. The sample lists about 1 million distinct CDR3 sequences; around 43% were seen once. Sequenced input: blood. The receptors were gathered from a woman aged 55-69 years in good health.

This chain connects TRBV10-1 to TRBJ2-1, with TRBD2 matching 9 bases. Germline V gene sequence: CDR1 WNHNN, CDR2 SYGVQD (reference sequence). The CDR3 runs to 16 residues. Germline trimming cut 3 bases from V and 2 bases from J; bases unmatched to any gene: 5. CDR3 DNA sequence: TGCGCCAGCAGTGACGGTAGCGGGAGTGCCTACAATGAGCAGTTCTTC. This sequence encodes CASSDGSGSAYNEQFF.

This clonotype has more than one count but fewer than ten. The chain has TRBV10-2 and TRBJ2-3; D may be TRBD1 or TRBD2 (6 bases each). The CDR3 spans 14 residues. V lost 6 bases and J 3 bases, leaving 13 bases between the germline ends. The germline V gene has CDR1 WSHSY and CDR2 SAAADI. The CDR3 spells CASRAWRGTDTQYF. For the CDR3, the DNA is TGCGCCAGCAGGGCCTGGAGGGGGACAGATACGCAGTATTTT.

The rearrangement uses TRBV29-1 and TRBJ2-3, with D perhaps TRBD1 or TRBD2 (6 bases each). CDR3 length: 15 amino acids. In germline, CDR1 is SQVTM, CDR2 ANQGSEA. Between the trimmed V and J ends, which lost 1 base and 1 base, there was a span of 12 bases. Written as DNA, the CDR3 is TGCAGCGTTGAAGGGGGGGCGGGACGCACAGATACGCAGTATTTT. This sequence encodes CSVEGGAGRTDTQYF.

In this sample, this clonotype turned up a few times. This rearrangement joins TRBV30 to TRBJ1-4; the match to TRBD1 covers 9 bases. Germline V CDR1 and CDR2: GTSNPN, SVGIG (reference sequence). Unmatched junction bases numbered 7, after V lost 3 bases and J lost 11 bases. The CDR3 has 13 residues. The CDR3 DNA is TGTGCCTGGAGGCTACAGGGGGCTGAGAAACTGTTTTTT. It is translated as CAWRLQGAEKLFF.

The J gene is TRBJ2-3, the V gene TRBV29-1; 11 bases match TRBD2. V gave up 6 bases and J gave up 1 base; unmatched junction bases: 6. The CDR3 is 15 residues long. CDR1 is SQVTM and CDR2 is ANQGSEA in the germline V gene. The CDR3 coding sequence is TGCAGCGTCGAGGATAGCGGGAGGGGCACAGATACGCAGTATTTT. It is translated as CSVEDSGRGTDTQYF.

This clonotype occurred once. The CDR3 nucleotides read TGTGCCAGCAGCTCAGACAGGGTCGGTAACAATGAGCAGTACTTC. Amino acid sequence: CASSSDRVGNNEQYF. The chain couples TRBV7-8 to TRBJ2-5; TRBD1 matches at 7 bases. With V trimmed by 4 bases and J by 11 bases, 16 bases remained unmatched. The length of the CDR3 is 15 residues. The V gene's germline CDR1 is SGHVS and CDR2 FQNEAQ. Combining the CDR3 with reference TRBV7-8 and TRBJ2-5 gives the whole variable domain GAGVSQSPRYKVAKRGQDVALRCDPISGHVSLFWYQQALGQGPEFLTYFQNEAQLDKSGLPSDRFFAERPEGSVSTLKIQRTQQEDSAVYLCASSSDRVGNNEQYFGPGTRLLVL.

The rearrangement uses TRBV24-1 and TRBJ2-3, with 9 bases identical to TRBD1. CDR1 KGHDR and CDR2 SFDVKD come from the germline V gene. The CDR3 runs 15 residues. The ends lost 4 bases at V and 4 bases at J; junction bases unmatched: 5. The CDR3 sequence: CATSDRTGAADTQYF. The CDR3, as DNA: TGTGCCACCAGTGACCGGACAGGGGCAGCAGATACGCAGTATTTT.

Comments on this clonotype: This may be a read error, as it is one base from a much larger clone. The CDR3 is CSARLVDETQYF. The DNA for the CDR3 is TGCAGCGCCAGACTAGTTGACGAGACCCAGTACTTC. V is TRBV29-1 and J is TRBJ2-5; TRBD2 might be the D (6 bases). Germline V gene lookup returns CDR1 SQVTM and CDR2 ANQGSEA. CDR3 length: 12 amino acids. V was pared by 7 bases and J by 5 bases, with 14 bases between.

Remarks on this clonotype: The conserved final phenylalanine or tryptophan is absent from the CDR3, which likely points to a read error. J is TRBJ2-4 and V is TRBV5-1, with 14 nucleotides matching TRBD2. TRBJ2-7 matches the DNA end more closely, so the J call is doubtful. Germline loops: CDR1 SGHRS, CDR2 YFSETQ. The CDR3 is 16 amino acids. The CDR3 is CASSLEGLAGVGEQYI. The CDR3 coding sequence is TGCGCCAGCAGCTTGGAGGGACTAGCGGGAGTGGGCGAGCAGTACATC.

The V call is TRBV7-2, the J call TRBJ2-3, with D tentatively TRBD1 (6 bases). V gave up 6 bases and J gave up 2 bases, with 18 bases separating them. The germline CDR1 and CDR2 sequences are SGHTA and FQGNSA. CDR3 length equals 16 residues. Here the CDR3 reads CASRPPGHYATDTQYF. The CDR3 nucleotides read TGTGCCAGCAGGCCTCCGGGACACTATGCCACAGATACGCAGTATTTT.

This clonotype came up a few times. The chain has TRBV7-6 and TRBJ2-5; TRBD1 matches at 8 bases. Matching the DNA end better, TRBJ2-7 makes the J call doubtful. Germline lookup yields CDR1 SGHVS and CDR2 FNYEAQ. The CDR3 runs to 24 residues. The CDR3 sequence: CASSLGVPGADPTQAGGLLVEQYF. DNA for the CDR3: TGTGCCAGCAGCTTAGGTGTCCCCGGTGCCGACCCCACTCAGGCAGGGGGCCTTCTGGTCGAGCAGTACTTC.

This clonotype was picked up a small number of times. The chain employs TRBV6-1 and TRBJ1-5; the D is unclear. Trimming removed 3 bases at V and 10 bases at J, with 10 bases between. The CDR3 loop spans 12 amino acids. The germline gives CDR1 MNHNS, CDR2 SASEGT. The CDR3: CASSDLIQPQHF. CDR3 nucleotides: TGTGCCAGCAGTGATTTGATCCAACCCCAGCATTTT.

This clonotype was counted a few times. The V and J genes are TRBV20-1 and TRBJ2-1, with 7 bases that match TRBD2. Germline-derived CDR1 and CDR2 are DFQATT and SNEGSKA (reference sequence). This CDR3 region has 13 residues. The V gene end was trimmed by 6 bases and the J gene end by 8 bases; junction bases not matched to a gene: 10. The CDR3 loop reads CSALLGTTDEQFF. As DNA, the CDR3 is TGCAGTGCCCTACTCGGGACTACGGATGAGCAGTTCTTC.

This sequence joins TRBV27 and TRBJ2-1; D may be TRBD1 (5 bases). V was cut by 6 bases and J by 5 bases, with 8 bases left in between. This CDR3 region has 12 residues. Germline loops: CDR1 MNHEY, CDR2 SMNVEV (reference sequence). The CDR3 loop is CASRKTDNEQFF. CDR3 coding DNA: TGTGCCAGCAGGAAGACAGACAATGAGCAGTTCTTC.

The chain couples TRBV24-1 to TRBJ1-2, with 7 bases identical to TRBD1. J lost 4 bases, V lost 0 bases, and 13 bases had no gene match. CDR1 and CDR2 (germline): KGHDR, SFDVKD. CDR3 length equals 18 residues. CDR3 region: CATSDLWSGRGRTYGYTF. As DNA, the CDR3 is TGTGCCACCAGTGATTTGTGGTCTGGAAGGGGGCGGACCTATGGCTACACCTTC.

This clonotype was counted a single time. The chain links TRBV10-1 to TRBJ2-5, with D perhaps matching TRBD1 (6 bases). Near its end, the DNA agrees better with TRBJ2-7, so the J call may be wrong. CDR3 size: 13 residues. In germline, CDR1 is WNHNN, CDR2 SYGVQD (reference sequence). The CDR3 here is CASSGQGKYEQYF. DNA for the CDR3: TGCGCCAGCAGTGGCCAGGGGAAGTACGAGCAGTACTTC.

There are a few counts of this clonotype. The chain employs TRBV7-2 and TRBJ1-4, with TRBD1 matching over 8 bases. The CDR3 loop spans 13 amino acids. Germline CDR1 is SGHTA and CDR2 is FQGNSA. J lost 8 bases, V lost 5 bases, and 4 bases had no gene match. The CDR3 loop reads CASSGQGGEKLFF. CDR3 DNA sequence: TGTGCCAGCAGCGGACAGGGAGGAGAAAAACTGTTTTTT.

This clonotype was seen only a few times. J is TRBJ2-1 and V is TRBV5-6, with a possible D match to TRBD1 (5 bases). The DNA matches TRBJ2-7 better at its end, which makes the J call doubtful. Per germline, CDR1 SGHDT and CDR2 YYEEEE. The CDR3 consists of 15 residues. CDR3 bases: TGTGCCAGCAGCTTGGGGCAGGGAACCTACAATGAGCAGTACTTC. It yields the protein CASSLGQGTYNEQYF.

This clonotype was seen only a few times. The rearrangement uses TRBV20-1 and TRBJ2-5, with 11 bases aligning to TRBD2. The last part of the DNA fits TRBJ2-7 better; the J call may be wrong. Germline CDR1 is DFQATT and CDR2 is SNEGSKA (reference sequence). This CDR3 is 14 amino acids long. Here the CDR3 DNA reads TGCAGCGTCAGGGCTAGCGGGAGGAGCAACGAGCAGTACTTC. It is translated as CSVRASGRSNEQYF.

The chain links TRBV6-1 to TRBJ1-2; 10 bases map to TRBD1. V shed 0 bases and J 3 bases; nucleotides not matched to a gene: 7. Germline assignment: CDR1 MNHNS and CDR2 SASEGT. The CDR3 extends over 17 amino acids. CDR3 sequence reads: CASSEARGQGPDYGYTF. CDR3 DNA: TGTGCCAGCAGTGAAGCGCGGGGACAGGGGCCGGACTATGGCTACACCTTC.

The V call is TRBV27, the J call TRBJ2-7; TRBD1 matches 9 bases. The trim removed 5 bases at V and 4 bases at J, leaving 6 bases unmatched. This CDR3 is built from 14 residues. Germline V gives CDR1 MNHEY, CDR2 SMNVEV (reference sequence). CDR3 in DNA: TGTGCCAGCAGTGCCGACAGGGGGGGATACGAGCAGTACTTC. This translates into CASSADRGGYEQYF.

This sequence joins TRBV5-1 and TRBJ2-1, with 10 bases that match TRBD2. Trimming cost V 4 bases and J 5 bases; bases outside gene matches: 9. Germline V gene lookup returns CDR1 SGHRS and CDR2 YFSETQ. The CDR3 is made up of 16 amino acids. The CDR3 DNA is TGCGCCAGCAGCCCGGTGGCTAGCGGGAGTAACAATGAGCAGTTCTTC. Protein: CASSPVASGSNNEQFF.

The gene calls are TRBV11-2 and TRBJ2-5; 8 bases are a match to TRBD1. V gave up 2 bases and J gave up 2 bases; unmatched junction bases: 4. Germline V lookup: CDR1 SGHAT, CDR2 FQNNGV. This CDR3 is 15 amino acids long. The CDR3 is CASSLNRGVQETQYF. The CDR3 coding sequence is TGTGCCAGCAGCTTAAACAGGGGGGTACAAGAGACCCAGTACTTC. The full variable domain, its missing parts supplied by reference TRBV11-2 and TRBJ2-5, is EAGVAQSPRYKIIEKRQSVAFWCNPISGHATLYWYQQILGQGPKLLIQFQNNGVVDDSQLPKDRFSAERLKGVDSTLKIQPAKLEDSAVYLCASSLNRGVQETQYFGPGTRLLVL.